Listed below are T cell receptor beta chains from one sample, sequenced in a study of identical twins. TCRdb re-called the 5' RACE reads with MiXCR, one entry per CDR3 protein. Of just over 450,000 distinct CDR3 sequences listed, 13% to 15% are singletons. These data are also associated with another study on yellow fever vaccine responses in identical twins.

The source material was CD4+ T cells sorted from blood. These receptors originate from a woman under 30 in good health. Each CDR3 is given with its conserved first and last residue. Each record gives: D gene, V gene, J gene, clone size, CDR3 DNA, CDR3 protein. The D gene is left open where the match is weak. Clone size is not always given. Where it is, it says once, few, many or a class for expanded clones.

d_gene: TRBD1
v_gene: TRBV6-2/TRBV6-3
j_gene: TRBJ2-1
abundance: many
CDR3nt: TGTGCCAGCAGGCCGACAGGGCGCTACAATGAGCAGTTCTTC
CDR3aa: CASRPTGRYNEQFF

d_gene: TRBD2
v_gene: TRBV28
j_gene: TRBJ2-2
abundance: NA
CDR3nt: TGTGCCAGCAGTTCTAGCGGGGGCGTCACCGGGGAGCTGTTTTTT
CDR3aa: CASSSSGGVTGELFF

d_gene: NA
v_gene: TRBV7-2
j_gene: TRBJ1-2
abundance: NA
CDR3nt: TGTGCCAGCAGCGGAGGGGTTAACTATGGCTACACCTTC
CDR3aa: CASSGGVNYGYTF

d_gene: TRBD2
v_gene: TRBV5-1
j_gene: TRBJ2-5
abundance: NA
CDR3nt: TGCGCCAGCAGTCGGACTAGCGGGAGTGAGACCCAGTACTTC
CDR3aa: CASSRTSGSETQYF

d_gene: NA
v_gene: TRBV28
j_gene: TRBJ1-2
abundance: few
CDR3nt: TGTGCCAGCAGTGAGGGGCAGGGAGGGCCTAACTATGGCTACACCTTC
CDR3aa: CASSEGQGGPNYGYTF

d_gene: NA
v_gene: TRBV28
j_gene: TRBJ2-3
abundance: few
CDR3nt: TGTGCCAGCAGTTTGAGGGAAAAGTATTTT
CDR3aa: CASSLREKYF

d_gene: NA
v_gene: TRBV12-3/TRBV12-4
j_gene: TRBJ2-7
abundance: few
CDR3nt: TGTGCCAGCAGTTTCAACAGGGAAAGTTCCTACGAGCAGTACTTC
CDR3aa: CASSFNRESSYEQYF

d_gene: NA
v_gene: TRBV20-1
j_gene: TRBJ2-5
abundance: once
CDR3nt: TGCAGTGCTAGAGGCGCTCCCGGCGGCAATCAAGAGACCCAGTACTTC
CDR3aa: CSARGAPGGNQETQYF

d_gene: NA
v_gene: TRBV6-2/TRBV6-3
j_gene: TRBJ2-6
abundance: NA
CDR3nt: TGTGCCAGCACCCTCGCCCGCTCTGGGGCCAACGTCCTGACTTTC
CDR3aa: CASTLARSGANVLTF

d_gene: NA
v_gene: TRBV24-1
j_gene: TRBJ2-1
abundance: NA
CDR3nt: TGTGCCACCAGTGATTACGGCGGGGCTGACTCCTACAATGAGCAGTTCTTC
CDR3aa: CATSDYGGADSYNEQFF

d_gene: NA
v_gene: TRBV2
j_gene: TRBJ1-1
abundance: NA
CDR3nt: TGTGCCAGCAGTGAAAGAGTTGGAACTGAAGCTTTCTTT
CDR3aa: CASSERVGTEAFF

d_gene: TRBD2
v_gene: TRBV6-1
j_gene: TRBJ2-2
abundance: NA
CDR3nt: TGTGCCAGCAGGCCTCTAGCGGAGAACACCGGGGAGCTGTTTTTT
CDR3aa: CASRPLAENTGELFF

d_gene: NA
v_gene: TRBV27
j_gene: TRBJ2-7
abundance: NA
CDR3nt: TGTGCCAGCAGTTTAAAACTTTCCTACGAGCAGTACTTC
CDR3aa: CASSLKLSYEQYF

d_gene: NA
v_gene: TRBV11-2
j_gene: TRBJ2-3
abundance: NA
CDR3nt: TGTGCCAGCAGCCCAGTGCTTGGGGATACGCAGTATTTT
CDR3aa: CASSPVLGDTQYF

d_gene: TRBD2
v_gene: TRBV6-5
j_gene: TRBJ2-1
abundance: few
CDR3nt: TGTGCCAGCAGTTCCGGGACTAGGCGCTACAATGAGCAGTTCTTC
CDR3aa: CASSSGTRRYNEQFF

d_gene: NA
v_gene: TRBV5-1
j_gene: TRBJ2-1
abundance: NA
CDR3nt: TGCGCCAGCAGCTTGAGGGGTGTCTCCTACAATGAGCAGTTCTTC
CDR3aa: CASSLRGVSYNEQFF

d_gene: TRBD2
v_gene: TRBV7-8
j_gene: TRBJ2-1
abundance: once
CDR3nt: TGTGCCAGCAGCTCGGGACTAGACAATGAGCAGTTCTTC
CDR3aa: CASSSGLDNEQFF

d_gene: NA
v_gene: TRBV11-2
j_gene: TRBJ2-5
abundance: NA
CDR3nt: TGTGCCAGCAGCGCCGGGGAGGCTGGTGAAGAGACCCAGTACTTC
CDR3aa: CASSAGEAGEETQYF

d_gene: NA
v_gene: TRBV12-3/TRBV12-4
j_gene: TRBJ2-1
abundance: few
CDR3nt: TGTGCCAGCAATCCGGGCGGGAAGATCTATGAGCAGTTCTTC
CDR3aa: CASNPGGKIYEQFF

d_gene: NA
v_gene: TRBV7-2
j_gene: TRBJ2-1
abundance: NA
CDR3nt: TGTGCCAGCAGCCGTGGAGGAGGGGGCGCCTACAATGAGCAGTTCTTC
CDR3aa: CASSRGGGGAYNEQFF

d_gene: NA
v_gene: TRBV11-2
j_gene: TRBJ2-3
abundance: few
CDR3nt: TGTGCCAGCAGCCGGAGGCGCGGGGGCACAGATACGCAGTATTTT
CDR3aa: CASSRRRGGTDTQYF

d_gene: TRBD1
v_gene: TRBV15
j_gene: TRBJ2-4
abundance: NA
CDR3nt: TGTGCCACCAGCAGACTCGACAGGGGAGTCGGCATTCAGTACTTC
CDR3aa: CATSRLDRGVGIQYF

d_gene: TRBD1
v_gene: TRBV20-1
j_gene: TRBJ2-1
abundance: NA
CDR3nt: TGCAGTGCTAGAGTAGAGACAGGGAAATACAATGAGCAGTTCTTC
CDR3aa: CSARVETGKYNEQFF

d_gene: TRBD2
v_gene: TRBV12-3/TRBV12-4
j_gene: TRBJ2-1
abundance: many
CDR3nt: TGTGCCAGCAGACTAGCGGGGGGGAATGAGCAGTTCTTC
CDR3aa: CASRLAGGNEQFF

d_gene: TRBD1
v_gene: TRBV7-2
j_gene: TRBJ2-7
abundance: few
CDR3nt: TGTGCCAGCAGCTCCCAGACAGGGGGCTACGAGCAGTACTTC
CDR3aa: CASSSQTGGYEQYF

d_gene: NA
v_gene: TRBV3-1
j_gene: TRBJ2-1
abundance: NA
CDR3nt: TGTGCCAGCAGCCAAAAAGGGGGTTCCTACAATGAGCAGTTCTTC
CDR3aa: CASSQKGGSYNEQFF

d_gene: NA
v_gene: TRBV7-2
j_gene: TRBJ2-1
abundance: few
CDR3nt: TGTGCCAGCAGCCTCACCTGGGGGGCCAATGAGCAGTTCTTC
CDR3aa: CASSLTWGANEQFF

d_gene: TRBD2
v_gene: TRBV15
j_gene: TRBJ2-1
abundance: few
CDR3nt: TGTGCCACCAGCAGAGAGCCTAGCGGAGACAATGAGCAGTTCTTC
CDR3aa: CATSREPSGDNEQFF

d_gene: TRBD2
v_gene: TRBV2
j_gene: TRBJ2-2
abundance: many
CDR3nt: TGTGCCAGCGGACTAGCGGAAAACACCGGGGAGCTGTTTTTT
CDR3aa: CASGLAENTGELFF

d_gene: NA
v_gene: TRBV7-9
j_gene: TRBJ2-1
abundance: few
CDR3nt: TGTGCCAGCAGCTCAGGCGGGGCTAATGAGCAGTTCTTC
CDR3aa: CASSSGGANEQFF

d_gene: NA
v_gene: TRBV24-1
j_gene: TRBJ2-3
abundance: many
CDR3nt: TGTGCCACCAGTGAACACGGGACATACCGCACAGATACGCAGTATTTT
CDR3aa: CATSEHGTYRTDTQYF

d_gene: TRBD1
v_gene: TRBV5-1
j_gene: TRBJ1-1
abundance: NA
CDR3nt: TGCGCCAGCAGCTCGGCCCCCACAGGGGGCACTGAAGCTTTCTTT
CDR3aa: CASSSAPTGGTEAFF

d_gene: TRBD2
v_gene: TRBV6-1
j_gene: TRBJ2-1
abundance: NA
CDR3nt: TGTGCCAGCAGTGAAGTGGGAGGGCCCTACAATGAGCAGTTCTTC
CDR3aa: CASSEVGGPYNEQFF

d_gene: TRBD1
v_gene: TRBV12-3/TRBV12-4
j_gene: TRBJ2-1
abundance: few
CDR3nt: TGTGCCAGCAGCCCTTCGAGGGACAGCTCCTACAATGAGCAGTTCTTC
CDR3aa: CASSPSRDSSYNEQFF

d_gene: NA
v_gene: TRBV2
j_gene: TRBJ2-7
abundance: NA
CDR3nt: TGTGCCAGTGAACAAGATTGGGGCAGAGAACACGAGCAGTACTTC
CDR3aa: CASEQDWGREHEQYF

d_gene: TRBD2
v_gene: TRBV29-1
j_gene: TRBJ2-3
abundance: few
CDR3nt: TGCAGCGTTGAGGTGGGTCGAAGCGGGAGGGCGGCAGATACGCAGTATTTT
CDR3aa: CSVEVGRSGRAADTQYF

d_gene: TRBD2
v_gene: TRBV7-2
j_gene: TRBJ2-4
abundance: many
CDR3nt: TGTGCCAGCAGCAGGGAATTCTATGGACTAGCCGCCAAAAACATTCAGTACTTC
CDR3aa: CASSREFYGLAAKNIQYF

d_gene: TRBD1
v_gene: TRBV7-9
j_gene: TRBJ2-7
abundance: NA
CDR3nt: TGTGCCAGCAGCCAAGGACAGGGGGAAAAGCAGTACTTC
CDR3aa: CASSQGQGEKQYF

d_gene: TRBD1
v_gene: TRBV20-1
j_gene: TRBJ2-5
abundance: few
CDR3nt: TGCAGTGCCAGTCCCGGGACAGGGATAGAGACCCAGTACTTC
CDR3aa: CSASPGTGIETQYF

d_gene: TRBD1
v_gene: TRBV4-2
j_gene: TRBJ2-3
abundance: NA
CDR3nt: TGTGCCAGCAGCCCCACCCTAGGACAGGCAGGCACAGATACGCAGTATTTT
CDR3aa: CASSPTLGQAGTDTQYF

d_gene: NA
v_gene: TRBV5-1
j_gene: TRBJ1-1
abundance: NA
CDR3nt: TGCGCCAGCAGCTTGGGACACCTAATGAACACTGAAGCTTTCTTT
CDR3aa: CASSLGHLMNTEAFF

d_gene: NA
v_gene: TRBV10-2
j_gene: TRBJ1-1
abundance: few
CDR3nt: TGCGCCAGCAGTCGCGGGCTGGGAAGGGCTGAAGCTTTCTTT
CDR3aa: CASSRGLGRAEAFF

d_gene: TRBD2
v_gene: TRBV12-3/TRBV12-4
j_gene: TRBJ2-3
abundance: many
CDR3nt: TGTGCCAGCAGACCCCTAGCGGGAGAAGGGTATTTT
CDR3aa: CASRPLAGEGYF